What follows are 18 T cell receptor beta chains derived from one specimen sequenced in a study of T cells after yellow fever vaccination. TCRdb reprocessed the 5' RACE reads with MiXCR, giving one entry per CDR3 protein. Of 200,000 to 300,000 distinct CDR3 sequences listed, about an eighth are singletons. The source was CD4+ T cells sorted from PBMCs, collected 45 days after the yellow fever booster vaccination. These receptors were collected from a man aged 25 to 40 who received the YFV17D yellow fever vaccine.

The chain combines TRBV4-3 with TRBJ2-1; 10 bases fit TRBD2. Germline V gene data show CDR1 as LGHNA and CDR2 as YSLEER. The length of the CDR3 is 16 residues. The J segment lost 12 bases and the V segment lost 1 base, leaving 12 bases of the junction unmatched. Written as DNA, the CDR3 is TGCGCCAGCAGCCAAGTCGGCCCTAGCGGGGGCAGGGGGCAGTTCTTC. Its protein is CASSQVGPSGGRGQFF.

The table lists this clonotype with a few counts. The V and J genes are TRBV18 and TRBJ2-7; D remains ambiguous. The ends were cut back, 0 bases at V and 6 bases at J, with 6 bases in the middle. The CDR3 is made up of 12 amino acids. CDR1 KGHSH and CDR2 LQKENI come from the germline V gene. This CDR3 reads CASSPPMSEQYF. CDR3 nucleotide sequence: TGTGCCAGCTCACCACCAATGAGCGAGCAGTACTTC.

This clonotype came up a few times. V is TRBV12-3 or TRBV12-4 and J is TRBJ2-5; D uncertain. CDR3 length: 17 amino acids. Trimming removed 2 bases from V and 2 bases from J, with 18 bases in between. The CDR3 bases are TGTGCCAGCAGTTTAAAGGTGTCAGCAAATTCACAAGAGACCCAGTACTTC. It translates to CASSLKVSANSQETQYF.

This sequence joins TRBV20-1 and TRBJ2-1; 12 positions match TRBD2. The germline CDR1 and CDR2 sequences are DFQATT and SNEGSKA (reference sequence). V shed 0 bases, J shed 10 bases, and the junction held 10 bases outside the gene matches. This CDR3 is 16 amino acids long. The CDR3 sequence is CSAREASGGVGLEQFF. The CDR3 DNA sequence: TGCAGTGCTAGAGAGGCTAGCGGGGGGGTGGGGCTGGAGCAGTTCTTC.

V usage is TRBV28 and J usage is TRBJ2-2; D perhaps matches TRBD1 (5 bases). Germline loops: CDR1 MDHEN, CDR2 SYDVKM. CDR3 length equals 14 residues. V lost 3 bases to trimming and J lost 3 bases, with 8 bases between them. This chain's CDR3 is CASSLSGYTGELFF. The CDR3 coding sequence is TGTGCCAGCAGTTTGTCAGGGTACACCGGGGAGCTGTTTTTT.

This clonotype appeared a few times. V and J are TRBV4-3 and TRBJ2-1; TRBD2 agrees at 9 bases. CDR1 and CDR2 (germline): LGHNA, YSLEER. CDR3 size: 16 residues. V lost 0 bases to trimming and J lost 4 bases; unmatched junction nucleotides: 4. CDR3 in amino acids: CASSQDAAGGYNEQFF. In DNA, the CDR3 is TGCGCCAGCAGCCAAGATGCAGCGGGAGGTTACAATGAGCAGTTCTTC.

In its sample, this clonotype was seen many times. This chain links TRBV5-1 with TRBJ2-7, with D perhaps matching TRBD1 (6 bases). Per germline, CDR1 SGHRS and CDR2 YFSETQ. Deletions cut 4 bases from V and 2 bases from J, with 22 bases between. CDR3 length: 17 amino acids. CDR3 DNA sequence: TGCGCCAGCAGCGGGGGCTATGAGCGACGGATTCCCTACGAGCAGTACTTC. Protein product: CASSGGYERRIPYEQYF.

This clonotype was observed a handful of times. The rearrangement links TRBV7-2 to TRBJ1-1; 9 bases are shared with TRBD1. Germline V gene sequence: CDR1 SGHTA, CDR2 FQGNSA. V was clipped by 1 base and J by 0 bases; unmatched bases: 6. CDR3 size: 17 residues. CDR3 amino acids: CASSLVAGTGMNTEAFF. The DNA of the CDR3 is TGTGCCAGCAGCTTAGTGGCTGGGACAGGGATGAACACTGAAGCTTTCTTT.

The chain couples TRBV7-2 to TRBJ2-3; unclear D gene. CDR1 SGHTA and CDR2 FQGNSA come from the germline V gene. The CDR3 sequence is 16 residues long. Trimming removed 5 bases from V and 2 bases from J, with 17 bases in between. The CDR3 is CASSAQRLRATDTQYF. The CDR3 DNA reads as TGTGCCAGCAGCGCGCAGAGGCTGCGCGCCACAGATACGCAGTATTTT.

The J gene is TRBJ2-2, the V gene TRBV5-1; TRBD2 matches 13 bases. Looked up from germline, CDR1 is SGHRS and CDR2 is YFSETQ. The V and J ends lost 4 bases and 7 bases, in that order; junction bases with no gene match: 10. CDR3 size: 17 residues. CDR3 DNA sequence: TGCGCCAGCAGCCCACCGGGACTAGCGGGATCGGTCGGGGAGCTGTTTTTT. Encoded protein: CASSPPGLAGSVGELFF.

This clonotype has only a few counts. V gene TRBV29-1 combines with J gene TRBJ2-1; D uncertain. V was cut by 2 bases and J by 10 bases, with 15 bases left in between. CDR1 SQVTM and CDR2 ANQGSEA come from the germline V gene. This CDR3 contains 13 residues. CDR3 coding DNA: TGCAGCGTTGAACCCCGGGCCCCCCGGGAGCAGTTCTTC. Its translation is CSVEPRAPREQFF.

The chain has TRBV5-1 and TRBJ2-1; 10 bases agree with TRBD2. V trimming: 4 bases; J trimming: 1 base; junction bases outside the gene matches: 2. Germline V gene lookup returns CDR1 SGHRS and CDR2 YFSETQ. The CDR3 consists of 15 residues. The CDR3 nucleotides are TGCGCCAGCAGCGGGGGACTAGCGTCCTACAATGAGCAGTTCTTC. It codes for CASSGGLASYNEQFF.

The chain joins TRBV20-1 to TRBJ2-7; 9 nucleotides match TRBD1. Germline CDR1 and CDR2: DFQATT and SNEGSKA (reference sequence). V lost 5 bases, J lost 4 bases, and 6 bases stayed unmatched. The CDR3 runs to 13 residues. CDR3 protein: CSASTGGRYEQYF. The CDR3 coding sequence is TGCAGTGCTTCCACAGGGGGCAGGTACGAGCAGTACTTC.

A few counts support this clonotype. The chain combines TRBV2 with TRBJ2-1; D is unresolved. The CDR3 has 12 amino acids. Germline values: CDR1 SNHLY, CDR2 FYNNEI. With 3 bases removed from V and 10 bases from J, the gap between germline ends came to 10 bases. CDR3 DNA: TGTGCCAGCAGTGACGGGCGGCGGGAGCAGTTCTTC. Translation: CASSDGRREQFF.

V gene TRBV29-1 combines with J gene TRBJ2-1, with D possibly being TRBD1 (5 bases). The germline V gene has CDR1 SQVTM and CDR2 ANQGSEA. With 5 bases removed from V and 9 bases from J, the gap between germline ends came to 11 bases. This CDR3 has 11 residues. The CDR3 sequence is CSVLPDSEQFF. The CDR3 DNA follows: TGCAGCGTTCTGCCAGACAGTGAGCAGTTCTTC.

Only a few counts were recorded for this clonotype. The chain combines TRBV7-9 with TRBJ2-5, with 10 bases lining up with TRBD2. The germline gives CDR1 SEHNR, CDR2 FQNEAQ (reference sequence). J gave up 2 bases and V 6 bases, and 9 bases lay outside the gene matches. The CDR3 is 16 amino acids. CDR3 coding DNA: TGTGCCAGCAGAACCCTAGCGGGAGAATATCAAGAGACCCAGTACTTC. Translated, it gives CASRTLAGEYQETQYF.

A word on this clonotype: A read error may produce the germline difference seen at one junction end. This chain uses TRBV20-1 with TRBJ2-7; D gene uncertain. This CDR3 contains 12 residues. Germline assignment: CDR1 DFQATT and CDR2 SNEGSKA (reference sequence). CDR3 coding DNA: TGCAGTGCCTCTCCCAGGAAGCCCGAGCTGTACTTC. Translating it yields CSASPRKPELYF.

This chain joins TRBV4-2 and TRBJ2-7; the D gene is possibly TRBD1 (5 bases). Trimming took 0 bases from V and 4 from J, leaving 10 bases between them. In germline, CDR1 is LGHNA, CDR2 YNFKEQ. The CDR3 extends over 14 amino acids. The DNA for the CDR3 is TGTGCCAGCAGCCAAGAGGTTAGACAGTACGAGCAGTACTTC. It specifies CASSQEVRQYEQYF.